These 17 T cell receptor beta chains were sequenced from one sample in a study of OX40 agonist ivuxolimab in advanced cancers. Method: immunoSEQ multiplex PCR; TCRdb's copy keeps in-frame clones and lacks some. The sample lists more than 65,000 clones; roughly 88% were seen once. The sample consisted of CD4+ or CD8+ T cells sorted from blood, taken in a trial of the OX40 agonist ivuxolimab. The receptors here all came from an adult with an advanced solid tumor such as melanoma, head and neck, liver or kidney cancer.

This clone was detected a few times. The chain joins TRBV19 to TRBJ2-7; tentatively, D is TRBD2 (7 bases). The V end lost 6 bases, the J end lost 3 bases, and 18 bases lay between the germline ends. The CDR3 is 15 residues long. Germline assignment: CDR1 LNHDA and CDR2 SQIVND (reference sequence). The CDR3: CASSPDSGVLYEQYF. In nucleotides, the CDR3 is TGTGCCAGTAGCCCGGACAGCGGGGTCCTCTACGAGCAGTACTTC.

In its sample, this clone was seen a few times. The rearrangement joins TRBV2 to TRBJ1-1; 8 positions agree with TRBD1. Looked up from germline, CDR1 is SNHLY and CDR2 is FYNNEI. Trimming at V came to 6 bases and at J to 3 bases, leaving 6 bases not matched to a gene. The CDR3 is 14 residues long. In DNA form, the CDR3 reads TGTGCCAGCAGCGACAGGGGAGGGTACACTGAAGCTTTCTTT. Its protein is CASSDRGGYTEAFF. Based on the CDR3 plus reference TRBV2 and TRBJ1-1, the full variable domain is EPEVTQTPSHQVTQMGQEVILRCVPISNHLYFYWYRQILGQKVEFLVSFYNNEISEKSEIFDDQFSVERPDGSNFTLKIRSTKLEDSAMYFCASSDRGGYTEAFFGQGTRLTVV.

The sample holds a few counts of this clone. This chain's CDR3 is CASSYSSSGYLYEQYF. The CDR3 DNA reads TGTGCCAGCAGTTACTCGTCTAGCGGGTACCTCTACGAGCAGTACTTC. The V call is TRBV6-5, the J call TRBJ2-7; 8 bases are shared with TRBD2. Trimming took 0 bases from V and 3 from J; bases not matched to a gene: 7. The CDR3 sequence is 16 residues long. In germline, CDR1 is MNHEY, CDR2 SVGAGI.

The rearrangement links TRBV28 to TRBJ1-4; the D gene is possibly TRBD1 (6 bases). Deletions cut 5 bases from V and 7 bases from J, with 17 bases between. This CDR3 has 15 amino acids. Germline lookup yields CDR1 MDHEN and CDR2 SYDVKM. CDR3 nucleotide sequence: TGTGCCAGCAGTGAGAATGGGGGACACAGTGAAAAACTGTTTTTT. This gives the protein CASSENGGHSEKLFF.

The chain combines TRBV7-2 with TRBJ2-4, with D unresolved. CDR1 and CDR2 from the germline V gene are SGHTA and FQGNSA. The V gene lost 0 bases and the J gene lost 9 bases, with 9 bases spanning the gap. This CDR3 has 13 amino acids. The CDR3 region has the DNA TGTGCCAGCAGCTTAGCGGGGTTTGGCATTCAGTACTTC. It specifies CASSLAGFGIQYF. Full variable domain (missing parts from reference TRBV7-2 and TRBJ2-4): GAGVSQSPSNKVTEKGKDVELRCDPISGHTALYWYRQSLGQGLEFLIYFQGNSAPDKSGLPSDRFSAERTGGSVSTLTIQRTQQEDSAVYLCASSLAGFGIQYFGAGTRLSVL.

CDR3 loop: CASSYSGAPLTDTQYF. CDR3 nucleotide sequence: TGTGCCAGCAGTTACTCGGGGGCGCCCCTCACAGATACGCAGTATTTT. This rearrangement joins TRBV6-5 to TRBJ2-3, with D perhaps matching TRBD1 (6 bases). This CDR3 spans 16 amino acids. Germline values: CDR1 MNHEY, CDR2 SVGAGI. V shed 0 bases and J shed 2 bases, with 12 bases lying between them.

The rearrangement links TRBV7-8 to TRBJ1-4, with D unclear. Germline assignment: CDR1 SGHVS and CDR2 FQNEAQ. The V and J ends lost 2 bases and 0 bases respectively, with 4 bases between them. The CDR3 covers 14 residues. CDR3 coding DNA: TGTGCCAGCAGCTTAAGGTCAACTAATGAAAAACTGTTTTTT. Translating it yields CASSLRSTNEKLFF.

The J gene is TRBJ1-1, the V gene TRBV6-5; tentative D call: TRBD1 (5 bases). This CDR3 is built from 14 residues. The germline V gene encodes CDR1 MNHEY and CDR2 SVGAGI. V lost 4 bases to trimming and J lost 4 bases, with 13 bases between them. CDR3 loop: CASSSRVSVTEAFF. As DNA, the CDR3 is TGTGCCAGCAGTTCCAGGGTATCGGTCACTGAAGCTTTCTTT.

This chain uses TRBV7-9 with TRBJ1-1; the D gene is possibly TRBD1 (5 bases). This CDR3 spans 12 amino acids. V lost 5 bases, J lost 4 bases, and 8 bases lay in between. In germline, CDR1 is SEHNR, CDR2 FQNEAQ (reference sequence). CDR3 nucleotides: TGTGCCAGCAGCCATGGGGGCACTGAAGCTTTCTTT. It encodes CASSHGGTEAFF.

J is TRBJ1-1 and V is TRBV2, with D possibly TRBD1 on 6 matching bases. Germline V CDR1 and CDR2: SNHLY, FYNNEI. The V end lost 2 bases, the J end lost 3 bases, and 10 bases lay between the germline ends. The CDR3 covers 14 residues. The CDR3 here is CASSEFRGYTEAFF. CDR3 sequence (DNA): TGTGCCAGCAGTGAATTTAGGGGGTACACTGAAGCTTTCTTT.

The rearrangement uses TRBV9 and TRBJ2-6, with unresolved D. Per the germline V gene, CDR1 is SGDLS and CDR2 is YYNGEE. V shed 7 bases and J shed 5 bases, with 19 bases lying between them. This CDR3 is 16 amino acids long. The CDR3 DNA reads TGTGCCAGCCCCACCGCGTACCAAAGTCGGGCCAACGTCCTGACTTTC. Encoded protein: CASPTAYQSRANVLTF.

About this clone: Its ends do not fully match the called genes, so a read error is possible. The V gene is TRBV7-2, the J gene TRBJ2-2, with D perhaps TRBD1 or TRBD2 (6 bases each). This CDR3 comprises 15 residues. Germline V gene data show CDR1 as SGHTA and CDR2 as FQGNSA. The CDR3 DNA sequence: TGTGCCAGCAGCTTAGTCCCGGGGGCAACCGGGAAGCTGTTTTTT. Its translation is CASSLVPGATGKLFF. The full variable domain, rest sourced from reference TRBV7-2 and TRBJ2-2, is GAGVSQSPSNKVTEKGKDVELRCDPISGHTALYWYRQSLGQGLEFLIYFQGNSAPDKSGLPSDRFSAERTGGSVSTLTIQRTQQEDSAVYLCASSLVPGATGKLFFGEGSRLTVL.

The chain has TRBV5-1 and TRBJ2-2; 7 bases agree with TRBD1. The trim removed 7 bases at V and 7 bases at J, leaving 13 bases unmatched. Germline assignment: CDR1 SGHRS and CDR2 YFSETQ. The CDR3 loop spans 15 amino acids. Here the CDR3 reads CASRLIEGAIGELFF. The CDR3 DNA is TGCGCCAGCCGACTGATCGAGGGGGCGATCGGGGAGCTGTTTTTT.

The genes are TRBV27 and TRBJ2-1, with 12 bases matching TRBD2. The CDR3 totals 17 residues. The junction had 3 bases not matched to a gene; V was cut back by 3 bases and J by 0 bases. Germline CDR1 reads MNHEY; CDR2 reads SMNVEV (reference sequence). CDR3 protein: CASSFRTSGVSYNEQFF. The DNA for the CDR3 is TGTGCCAGCAGTTTCCGGACTAGCGGGGTCTCCTACAATGAGCAGTTCTTC.

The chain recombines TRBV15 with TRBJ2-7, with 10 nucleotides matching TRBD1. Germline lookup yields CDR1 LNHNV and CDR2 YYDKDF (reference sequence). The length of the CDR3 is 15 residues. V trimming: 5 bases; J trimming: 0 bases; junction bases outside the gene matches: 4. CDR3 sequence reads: CATSRRDRGSYEQYF. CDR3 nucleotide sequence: TGTGCCACCAGCCGACGGGACAGGGGCTCCTACGAGCAGTACTTC.

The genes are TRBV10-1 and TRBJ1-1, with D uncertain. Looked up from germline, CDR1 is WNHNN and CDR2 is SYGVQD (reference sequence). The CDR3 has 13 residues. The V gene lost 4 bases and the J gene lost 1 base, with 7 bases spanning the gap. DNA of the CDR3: TGCGCCAGCAGTGTCCAGCCGAACACTGAAGCTTTCTTT. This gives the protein CASSVQPNTEAFF.

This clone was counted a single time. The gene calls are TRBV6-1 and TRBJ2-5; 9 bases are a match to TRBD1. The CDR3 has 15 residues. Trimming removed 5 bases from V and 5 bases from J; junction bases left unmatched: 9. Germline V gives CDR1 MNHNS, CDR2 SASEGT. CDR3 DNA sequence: TGTGCCAGCAGTCTCCCGGGACAGGGCTGGGAGACCCAGTACTTC. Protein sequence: CASSLPGQGWETQYF.